This is a list of T cell receptor beta chains from one sample in a study of blood T cell repertoires in COVID-19. The data were produced by immunoSEQ multiplex PCR, yet TCRdb's version contains in-frame clones alone and is incomplete. The table shows 75,000 or so clones, with 88% occurring only once. Material: peripheral blood. Receptor source: a man aged 45 to 65 with acute or convalescent COVID-19. CDR3s include the opening cysteine and the closing phenylalanine or tryptophan. Fields, in order: J gene, V gene, clone size, D gene, CDR3 DNA, CDR3 protein. A D gene is named only where the DNA matches it firmly. Not all rows give a size; the values are once, few, many and, for expanded clones, a class.

TRBJ2-7 TRBV6-5 NA TRBD1 TGTGCCAGCAGAGAGGGACAGGGGAGGCACGAGCAGTACTTC CASREGQGRHEQYF
TRBJ2-5 TRBV10-1 NA NA TGCGCCAGCAGTGAGTCAACAGGGCAAGAGACCCAGTACTTC CASSESTGQETQYF
TRBJ1-2 TRBV5-6 NA NA TGTGCCAGCAGCTTTGGACAGATTAACTATGGCTACACCTTC CASSFGQINYGYTF
TRBJ2-2 TRBV2 NA TRBD1 TGTGCCAGCAGTGAGGGACAGGGTTTTTCGAACACCGGGGAGCTGTTTTTT CASSEGQGFSNTGELFF
TRBJ2-2 TRBV7-2 NA NA TGTGCCAGCAGCCCCCGGGGGATCACCGGGGAGCTGTTTTTT CASSPRGITGELFF
TRBJ1-1 TRBV12-3/TRBV12-4 NA NA TGTGCCAGCAGTTTATTACAGACCTTAGGAGCTTTCTTT CASSLLQTLGAFF
TRBJ1-3 TRBV4-1 NA TRBD1 TGCGCCAGCAGCCAAGAAAGGACAGGGCCGGGAAACACCATATATTTT CASSQERTGPGNTIYF
TRBJ2-5 TRBV11-2 NA NA TGTGCCAGCAGCTTAGCCAGGGCTGAAGAGACCCAGTACTTC CASSLARAEETQYF
TRBJ1-2 TRBV7-9 NA NA TGTGCCAGCAGCTTAGACTGGAGACAGAAATTTGGTGGCTACACCTTC CASSLDWRQKFGGYTF
TRBJ2-3 TRBV5-6 NA TRBD1 TGTGCCAGCAGCCGGGACAGGGTCACAGATACGCAGTATTTT CASSRDRVTDTQYF
TRBJ2-3 TRBV2 NA TRBD2 TGTGCCAGCAACCGGGACTACACAGATACGCAGTATTTT CASNRDYTDTQYF
TRBJ1-5 TRBV6-5 NA NA TGTGCCAGCAGTCGGGGGGACGCTCAGCCCCAGCATTTT CASSRGDAQPQHF
TRBJ1-2 TRBV3-1/TRBV3-2 NA NA TGTGCCAGCAGCCAAGGACAGATCCAACGAAACACCTTC CASSQGQIQRNTF
TRBJ2-3 TRBV12-3/TRBV12-4 NA NA TGTGCCAGCACCCCAGGGTTGACAGATACGCAGTATTTT CASTPGLTDTQYF
TRBJ2-1 TRBV28 NA TRBD2 TGTGCCAGCAGGGAATCTCTAGCGGGGGGTTGGGGCAATGAGCAGTTCTTC CASRESLAGGWGNEQFF
TRBJ2-5 TRBV9 NA TRBD2 TGTGCCAGCAGCGCCGGGGGGGGGACAGAGACCCAGTACTTC CASSAGGGTETQYF
TRBJ2-3 TRBV19 NA TRBD2 TGTGCCAGTAGCCCCCGGACTAGCATGGCAGATACGCAGTATTTT CASSPRTSMADTQYF
TRBJ1-6 TRBV2 NA NA TGTGCCAGCAATGTGAGGTCCTATAATTCACCCCTCCACTTT CASNVRSYNSPLHF
TRBJ2-1 TRBV6-5 NA TRBD1 TGTGCCAGCAGGACACAGGGGCATGAGCAGTTCTTC CASRTQGHEQFF
TRBJ2-2 TRBV3-1/TRBV3-2 NA NA TGTGCCAGCAGCGACGATCGGGGAGACACCGGGGAGCTGTTTTTT CASSDDRGDTGELFF
TRBJ2-2 TRBV5-5 few TRBD1 TGTGCCAGCAGCAGTACAGGGGGCGCTGGGACCGGGGAGCTGTTTTTT CASSSTGGAGTGELFF
TRBJ2-2 TRBV27 NA NA TGTGCCAGCAGTCCCCATTCGGGGGCCGGGGAGCTGTTTTTT CASSPHSGAGELFF